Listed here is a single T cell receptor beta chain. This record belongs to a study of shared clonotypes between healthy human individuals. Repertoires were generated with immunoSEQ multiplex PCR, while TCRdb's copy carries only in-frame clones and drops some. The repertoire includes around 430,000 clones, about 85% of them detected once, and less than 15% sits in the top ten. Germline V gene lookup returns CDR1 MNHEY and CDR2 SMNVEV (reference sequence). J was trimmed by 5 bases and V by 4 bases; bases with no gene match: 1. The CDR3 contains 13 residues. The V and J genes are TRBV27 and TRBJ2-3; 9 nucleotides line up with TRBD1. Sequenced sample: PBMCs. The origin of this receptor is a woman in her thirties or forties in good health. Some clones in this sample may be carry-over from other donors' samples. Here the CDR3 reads CASSYRGRDTQYF. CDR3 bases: TGTGCCAGCAGTTACAGGGGGCGAGATACGCAGTATTTT.